The clone carrying this T cell receptor beta chain came up many times. Its antigen is as yet unknown. Using RNA template, CDR3s of TCR alpha and beta were amplified with iRepertoire arm-PCR. One-step reverse transcription and amplification started from roughly 100-400 ng of tissue mRNA or PBMC total RNA. Each CDR3 protein is one row after TCRdb ran MiXCR on the multiplex PCR reads. The sample yields approximately 110,000 distinct CDR3 sequences, about 25% seen once. These data originate in a study of glioma-infiltrating T cells. Study findings and constraints: Above-expected tissue-blood divergence occurred in all gliomas, most in low-grade ones. Tissue and blood shared very few CDR3 sequences.

Per the germline V gene, CDR1 is MNHNS and CDR2 is SASEGT. The CDR3 is 12 residues long. Trimming stripped 8 bases from V and 1 base from J, with 8 bases between. This sequence joins TRBV6-1 and TRBJ1-1; D ambiguous. The material sequenced was glioma tissue, nonneoplastic brain tissue, or PBMCs (not recorded which). The TCR was taken from a human donor with low-grade glioma or glioblastoma, undergoing nonglioma brain surgery, or in good health (not recorded which). The CDR3 sequence: CASRQGNTEAFF. The CDR3 DNA follows: TGTGCCAGCCGACAAGGGAACACTGAAGCTTTCTTT.